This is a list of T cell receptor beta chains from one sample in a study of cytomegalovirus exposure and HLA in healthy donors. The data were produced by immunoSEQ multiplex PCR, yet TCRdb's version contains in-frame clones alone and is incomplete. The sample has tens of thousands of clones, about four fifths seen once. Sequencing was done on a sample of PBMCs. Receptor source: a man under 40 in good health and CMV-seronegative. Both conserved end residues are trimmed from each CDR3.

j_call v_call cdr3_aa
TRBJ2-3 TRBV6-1 ASSEGYLGTQY
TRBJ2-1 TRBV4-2 ASSQTSGATYNEQF
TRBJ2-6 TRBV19 ASSIQLRSGANVLT
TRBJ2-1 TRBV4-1 ASSRTSGGAYEQF
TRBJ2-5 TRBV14 ASSQHAGTGRSETQY
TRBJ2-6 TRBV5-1 ASSLVRSGANVLT
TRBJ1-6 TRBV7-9 ASSSDRGLGSPLH
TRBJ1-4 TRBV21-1 ASSKQAATNEKLF
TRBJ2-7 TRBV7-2 ASSSNRVAYEQY
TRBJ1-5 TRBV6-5 ASSRGTEGNQPQH
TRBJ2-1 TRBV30 AYGLAGGPGNEQF
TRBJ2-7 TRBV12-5 ASGSPGLAGEYYEQY
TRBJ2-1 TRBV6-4 ASSETAGEYNEQF
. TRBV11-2 ASSLGAGGPFYEQY
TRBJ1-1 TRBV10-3 AISGDRGPTEAF
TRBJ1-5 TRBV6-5 ASGPSLPGHQPQH
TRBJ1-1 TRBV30 AWLPGDRRTEAF
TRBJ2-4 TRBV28 ASSPGQPGAKNIQY
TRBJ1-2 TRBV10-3 ATGTGGDYGYT
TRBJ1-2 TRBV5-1 ASSPRTSGTDYGYT
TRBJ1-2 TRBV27 ASSFSSGIGYT
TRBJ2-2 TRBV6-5 ASKGSGNTGELF
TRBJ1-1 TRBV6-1 ASSEDPRQGRTEAF
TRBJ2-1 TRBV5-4 ASSLGAVGQGIGEQF
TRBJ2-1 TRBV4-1 ASSQDGTRVNEQF
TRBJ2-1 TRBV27 ASSGLASGNEQF
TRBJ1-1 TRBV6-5 ASSRGQNTEAF
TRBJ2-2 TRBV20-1 SASPGGELF
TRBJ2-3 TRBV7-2 ASSLRPGQGKDTQY
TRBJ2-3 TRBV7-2 ASSLGGTGPTDTQY
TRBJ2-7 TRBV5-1 ASSLAPVAYEQY
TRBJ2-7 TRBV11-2 ASSFTSGGFEQY
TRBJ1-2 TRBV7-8 ASSLRQRDQEGYT
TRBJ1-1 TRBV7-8 ASSLRQDSTEAF
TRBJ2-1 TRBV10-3 AISERGLAGAGIDEQF
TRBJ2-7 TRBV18 ASSAGTSEYEQY
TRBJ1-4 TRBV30 AWSVGQGDEKLF
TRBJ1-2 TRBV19 ASRAPDSRNYGYT
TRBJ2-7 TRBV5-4 ASSLDRVSYEQY
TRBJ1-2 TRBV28 ASSPPSGGYDGYT
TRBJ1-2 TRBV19 ASTPQGYGYT
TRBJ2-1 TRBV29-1 SVDSGGQAYNEQF
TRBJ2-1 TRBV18 ASSLQTGINEQF
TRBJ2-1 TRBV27 ASSSTSGGAYNEQF
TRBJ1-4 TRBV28 ASSSMDSDEKLF
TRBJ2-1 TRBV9 ASSERLAAYNEQF
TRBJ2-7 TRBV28 ASSLAGGLNEQY
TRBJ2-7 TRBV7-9 ASSSRYYEQY
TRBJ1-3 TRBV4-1 ASSQPGQGSRNTIY